What follows are 9 T cell receptor beta chains derived from one specimen sequenced in a study of blood T cell repertoires in COVID-19. Assay: immunoSEQ multiplex PCR; the TCRdb copy retains only in-frame clones and omits some. Of over 120,000 clones listed, about 90% are singletons. Sequencing was done on a sample of peripheral blood. These receptor sequences come from a woman aged 45 to 65 with acute or convalescent COVID-19.

The chain couples TRBV27 to TRBJ2-7; D gene unclear. V shed 4 bases and J shed 3 bases, with 4 bases lying between them. The CDR3 extends over 11 amino acids. CDR1 is MNHEY, CDR2 SMNVEV, per germline (reference sequence). The CDR3 DNA reads as TGTGCCAGCAGTTCCAACTACGAGCAGTACTTC. Translated, it gives CASSSNYEQYF.

Comments on this clone: At one boundary the junction diverges from the germline segment, which might be a read error. The rearrangement joins TRBV4-1 to TRBJ1-1, with D maybe TRBD1 (6 bases). CDR3 length equals 15 residues. The V gene's germline CDR1 is MGHRA and CDR2 YSYEKL. This chain's CDR3 is CASSQEQGMNTEAFF. The CDR3 DNA reads as TGCGCCAGTAGCCAAGAGCAGGGGATGAACACTGAAGCTTTCTTT.

The gene calls are TRBV4-1 and TRBJ1-6; 7 bases map to TRBD1. CDR3 length: 14 residues. CDR1 is MGHRA, CDR2 YSYEKL, per germline. V was pared by 4 bases and J by 6 bases, with 3 bases of the junction left unmatched. This chain's CDR3 is CASSLGTANSPLHF. The CDR3 DNA is TGCGCCAGCAGCCTCGGGACAGCTAATTCACCCCTCCACTTT.

The V call is TRBV15, the J call TRBJ2-7, with D maybe TRBD1 (5 bases). CDR1 and CDR2 (germline): LNHNV, YYDKDF (reference sequence). Trimming pared 0 bases from V and 5 bases from J, leaving 8 bases between. The CDR3 totals 13 residues. The CDR3 bases are TGTGCCACCAGCAGAGATCCCAGGGACGAGCAGTACTTC. Protein product: CATSRDPRDEQYF.

This clone was recorded only once. DNA of the CDR3: TGTGCCAGCAGCTCTGGACAGGGGGCTGATCAGCCCCAGCATTTT. Its translation: CASSSGQGADQPQHF. The J gene is TRBJ1-5, the V gene TRBV6-6; 11 nucleotides agree with TRBD1. Unmatched junction bases numbered 6, after V lost 6 bases and J lost 5 bases. The CDR3 loop spans 15 amino acids. Looked up from germline, CDR1 is MNHNY and CDR2 is SVGAGI (reference sequence).

A single count supports this clone. V gene TRBV7-9 combines with J gene TRBJ2-5; 12 bases fit TRBD2. Germline V gene lookup returns CDR1 SEHNR and CDR2 FQNEAQ (reference sequence). Losses at the gene ends were 6 bases for V and 5 bases for J; bases not matched to a gene: 13. This CDR3 region has 17 residues. CDR3 sequence: CASSTTSGSLKWETQYF. The CDR3 nucleotides are TGTGCCAGCAGTACGACTAGCGGGAGCCTCAAGTGGGAGACCCAGTACTTC.

The chain employs TRBV7-2 and TRBJ1-2; possibly TRBD1 for D (5 bases). Germline-derived CDR1 and CDR2 are SGHTA and FQGNSA. V lost 4 bases and J lost 0, with 9 bases in between. The CDR3 is made up of 14 amino acids. CDR3 nucleotide sequence: TGTGCCAGCAGCTCAGGACATTCTAACTATGGCTACACCTTC. Encoded protein: CASSSGHSNYGYTF.

V usage is TRBV7-8 and J usage is TRBJ2-1, with 13 bases lining up with TRBD2. Trimming at V came to 5 bases and at J to 0 bases, leaving 22 bases not matched to a gene. CDR1 SGHVS and CDR2 FQNEAQ come from the germline V gene. The CDR3 runs to 23 residues. The CDR3 protein is CASSPRRPILAGGPGSSYNEQFF. The CDR3 bases are TGTGCCAGCAGCCCCCGCAGACCGATACTAGCGGGGGGGCCGGGCAGCTCCTACAATGAGCAGTTCTTC.

The CDR3 DNA sequence: TGTGCCAGCAGCCAAGGGAGGGGGGGGCCCTATGAGCAGTTCTTC. Translated, it gives CASSQGRGGPYEQFF. The chain joins TRBV4-2 to TRBJ2-1, with D possibly TRBD2 on 7 matching bases. Deletions cut 1 base from V and 8 bases from J, with 15 bases between. The CDR3 length is 15 residues. Germline CDR1 is LGHNA and CDR2 is YNFKEQ.